Each of the 15 T cell receptor beta chains below was sequenced from the same sample in a study of blood T cell repertoires in COVID-19. This table comes from immunoSEQ multiplex PCR, and its TCRdb copy is limited to in-frame clones, with some not included. The table includes 95,000 to 100,000 clones, around 93% detected once. Input material: peripheral blood. These receptors came from a man between 45 and 60 years old with acute or convalescent COVID-19.

This rearrangement joins TRBV7-9 to TRBJ2-7, with TRBD1 matching 10 bases. Trimming cost V 5 bases and J 6 bases; bases outside gene matches: 7. Germline-derived CDR1 and CDR2 are SEHNR and FQNEAQ (reference sequence). The CDR3 totals 14 residues. The DNA of the CDR3 is TGTGCCAGCAGCCGGACGGGACAGGGGAGCGAGCAGTACTTC. Amino acids: CASSRTGQGSEQYF.

The V call is TRBV5-5, the J call TRBJ1-1, with 9 bases matching TRBD1. CDR3 length: 14 residues. The V and J ends lost 4 bases and 5 bases, in that order; junction bases with no gene match: 6. Germline CDR1 is SGHKS and CDR2 is YYEKEE (reference sequence). The CDR3 sequence is CASSVTGGLTEAFF. The CDR3 nucleotides are TGTGCCAGCAGCGTTACAGGGGGCTTGACTGAAGCTTTCTTT.

The chain combines TRBV18 with TRBJ1-3; D is possibly TRBD1 (5 bases). The length of the CDR3 is 13 residues. The ends were cut back, 6 bases at V and 4 bases at J, with 10 bases in the middle. Per germline, CDR1 KGHSH and CDR2 LQKENI. The CDR3 loop is CASSPGVGNTIYF. DNA for the CDR3: TGTGCCAGCTCCCCGGGGGTCGGAAACACCATATATTTT. Combining the CDR3 with reference TRBV18 and TRBJ1-3 gives the whole variable domain NAGVMQNPRHLVRRRGQEARLRCSPMKGHSHVYWYRQLPEEGLKFMVYLQKENIIDESGMPKERFSAEFPKEGPSILRIQQVVRGDSAAYFCASSPGVGNTIYFGEGSWLTVV.

The V call is TRBV2, the J call TRBJ2-7, with D hard to call. The ends were cut back, 7 bases at V and 0 bases at J, with 4 bases in the middle. Germline assignment: CDR1 SNHLY and CDR2 FYNNEI. CDR3 size: 11 residues. The CDR3 spells CASTGSYEQYF. Written as DNA, the CDR3 is TGTGCCAGCACGGGCTCCTACGAGCAGTACTTC.

This chain joins TRBV7-2 and TRBJ1-5; D remains ambiguous. This CDR3 region has 15 residues. The germline V and J ends were trimmed by 1 base and 3 bases, with 10 bases remaining between them. From germline, CDR1 is SGHTA and CDR2 FQGNSA. For the CDR3, the DNA is TGTGCCAGCAGCTTAGACTACAACCACAATCAGCCCCAGCATTTT. As protein: CASSLDYNHNQPQHF. The complete variable domain, with remaining parts taken from reference TRBV7-2 and TRBJ1-5, reads GAGVSQSPSNKVTEKGKDVELRCDPISGHTALYWYRQSLGQGLEFLIYFQGNSAPDKSGLPSDRFSAERTGGSVSTLTIQRTQQEDSAVYLCASSLDYNHNQPQHFGDGTRLSIL.

This clone was recorded only once. The chain carries TRBV6-1 and TRBJ1-6; maybe TRBD1 (5 bases). CDR1 and CDR2 from the germline V gene are MNHNS and SASEGT. The CDR3 contains 15 residues. Trimming pared 1 base from V and 10 bases from J, leaving 14 bases between. CDR3 bases: TGTGCCAGCAGTGAAGAAGGGAGGGGCTTGTCACCCCTCCACTTT. It encodes CASSEEGRGLSPLHF.

The chain employs TRBV10-3 and TRBJ1-1, with a weak D call TRBD1 (5 bases). V was clipped by 2 bases and J by 1 base, with 8 bases between them. The CDR3 has 14 residues. Per the germline V gene, CDR1 is ENHRY and CDR2 is SYGVKD. CDR3 residues: CAISEGQGNTEAFF. The CDR3 DNA reads as TGTGCCATCAGTGAGGGGCAGGGGAACACTGAAGCTTTCTTT.

This rearrangement joins TRBV19 to TRBJ1-2; 8 bases map to TRBD1. In germline, CDR1 is LNHDA, CDR2 SQIVND (reference sequence). The CDR3 has 15 residues. Trimming at V came to 3 bases and at J to 2 bases, leaving 5 bases not matched to a gene. CDR3 sequence (DNA): TGTGCCAGTAGTATTCCAGGGGGCGTAAACTATGGCTACACCTTC. It yields the protein CASSIPGGVNYGYTF.

This chain connects TRBV6-5 to TRBJ1-1; 8 bases agree with TRBD1. This CDR3 has 12 residues. The ends lost 5 bases at V and 6 bases at J; junction bases unmatched: 2. Germline V CDR1 and CDR2: MNHEY, SVGAGI. This CDR3 is CASSPQGAEAFF. CDR3 coding DNA: TGTGCCAGCAGTCCACAGGGGGCTGAAGCTTTCTTT.

The rearrangement uses TRBV7-3 and TRBJ1-6; D possibly corresponds to TRBD1 (5 bases). Germline V gene lookup returns CDR1 SGHTA and CDR2 FQGTGA. The CDR3 is 15 residues long. Deletions cut 1 base from V and 7 bases from J, with 11 bases between. CDR3 protein: CASSLIGQGNSPLHF. The CDR3, as DNA: TGTGCCAGCAGCTTAATCGGCCAGGGAAATTCACCCCTCCACTTT.

V usage is TRBV19 and J usage is TRBJ2-7; TRBD1 might be the D (7 bases). Germline CDR1 LNHDA, CDR2 SQIVND (reference sequence). The CDR3 has 13 residues. The V and J ends lost 4 bases and 5 bases respectively, with 12 bases between them. The CDR3 DNA reads as TGTGCCAGTAGTAGGGGCAGGGGGGACGAGCAGTACTTC. This sequence encodes CASSRGRGDEQYF.

The chain has TRBV4-3 and TRBJ2-5; unclear D gene. Germline V lookup: CDR1 LGHNA, CDR2 YSLEER. V lost 0 bases and J lost 0, with 11 bases in between. The CDR3 extends over 16 amino acids. CDR3 protein: CASSQDRSVNQETQYF. In nucleotides, the CDR3 is TGCGCCAGCAGCCAAGATCGGTCGGTTAACCAAGAGACCCAGTACTTC.

The J gene is TRBJ2-2, the V gene TRBV19, with D maybe TRBD1 (6 bases). The CDR3 sequence is 19 residues long. With 0 bases removed from V and 2 bases from J, the gap between germline ends came to 19 bases. Germline V gene lookup returns CDR1 LNHDA and CDR2 SQIVND (reference sequence). For the CDR3, the DNA is TGTGCCAGTAGTATAGATCACACCACCGGGACAAGAAACACCGGGGAGCTGTTTTTT. Amino acid sequence: CASSIDHTTGTRNTGELFF.

The rearrangement uses TRBV11-2 and TRBJ2-6, with 9 bases lining up with TRBD1. Trimming removed 5 bases from V and 0 bases from J; junction bases left unmatched: 8. Germline lookup yields CDR1 SGHAT and CDR2 FQNNGV. There are 18 residues in the CDR3. Here the CDR3 reads CASSRTGTGLSGANVLTF. The DNA for the CDR3 is TGTGCCAGCAGCCGCACCGGGACAGGGCTCTCTGGGGCCAACGTCCTGACTTTC.

This clone was seen once. The chain employs TRBV7-6 and TRBJ2-5; the D is unclear. Between the trimmed V and J ends, which lost 1 base and 5 bases, there was a span of 8 bases. Germline values: CDR1 SGHVS, CDR2 FNYEAQ. The CDR3 contains 13 residues. The CDR3 spells CASSLVNSETQYF. The CDR3 region has the DNA TGTGCCAGCAGCTTAGTTAATAGTGAGACCCAGTACTTC.